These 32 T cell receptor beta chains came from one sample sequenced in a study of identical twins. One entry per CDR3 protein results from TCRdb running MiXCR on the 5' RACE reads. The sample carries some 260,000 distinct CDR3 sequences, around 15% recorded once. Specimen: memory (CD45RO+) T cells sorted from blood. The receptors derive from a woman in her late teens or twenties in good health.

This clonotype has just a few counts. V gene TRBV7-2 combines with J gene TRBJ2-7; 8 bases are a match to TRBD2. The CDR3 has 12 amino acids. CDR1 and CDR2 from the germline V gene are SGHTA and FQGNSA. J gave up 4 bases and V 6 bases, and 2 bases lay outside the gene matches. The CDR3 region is CASSKREYEQYF. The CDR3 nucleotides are TGTGCCAGCAGTAAGCGGGAGTACGAGCAGTACTTC.

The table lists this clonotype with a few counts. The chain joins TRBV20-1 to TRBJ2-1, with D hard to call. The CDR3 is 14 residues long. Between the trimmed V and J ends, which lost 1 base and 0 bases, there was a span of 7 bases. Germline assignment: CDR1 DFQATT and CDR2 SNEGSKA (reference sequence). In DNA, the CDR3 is TGCAGTGCTAGAGTTGCAAGCTCCTACAATGAGCAGTTCTTC. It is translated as CSARVASSYNEQFF.

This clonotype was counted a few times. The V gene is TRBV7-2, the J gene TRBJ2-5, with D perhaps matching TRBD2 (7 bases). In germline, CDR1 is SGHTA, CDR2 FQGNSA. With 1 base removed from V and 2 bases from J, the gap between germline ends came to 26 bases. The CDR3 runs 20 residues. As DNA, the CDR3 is TGTGCCAGCAGCTTAGGCTTGTCGGGGGGCCCCAACAGTATACAAGAGACCCAGTACTTC. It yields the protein CASSLGLSGGPNSIQETQYF.

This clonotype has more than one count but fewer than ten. In DNA form, the CDR3 reads TGTGCCAGCAGCTACAGGGGTGGCAACACTGAAGCTTTCTTT. Amino acids: CASSYRGGNTEAFF. The rearrangement joins TRBV7-2 to TRBJ1-1; 7 nucleotides line up with TRBD1. The trim removed 4 bases at V and 2 bases at J, leaving 4 bases unmatched. The CDR3 is made up of 14 amino acids. Germline V gene sequence: CDR1 SGHTA, CDR2 FQGNSA.

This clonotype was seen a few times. This chain's CDR3 is CASSLLQGSPNEQFF. The CDR3, as DNA: TGCGCCAGCAGCTTGCTTCAGGGATCCCCCAATGAGCAGTTCTTC. The chain has TRBV5-1 and TRBJ2-1; possible D gene TRBD1, 5 bases. This CDR3 region has 15 residues. Germline values: CDR1 SGHRS, CDR2 YFSETQ. The V gene lost 1 base and the J gene lost 6 bases, with 14 bases spanning the gap.

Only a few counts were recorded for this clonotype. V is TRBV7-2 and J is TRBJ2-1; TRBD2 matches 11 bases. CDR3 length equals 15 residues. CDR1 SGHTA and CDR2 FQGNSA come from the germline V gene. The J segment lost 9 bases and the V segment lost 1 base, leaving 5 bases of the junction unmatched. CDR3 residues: CASSLGLAGFSEQFF. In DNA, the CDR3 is TGTGCCAGCAGCTTAGGACTAGCGGGATTCAGTGAGCAGTTCTTC.

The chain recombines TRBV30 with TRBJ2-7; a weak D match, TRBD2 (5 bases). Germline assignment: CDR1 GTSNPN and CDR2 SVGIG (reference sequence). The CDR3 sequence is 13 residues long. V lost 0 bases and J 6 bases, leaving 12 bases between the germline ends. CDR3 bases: TGTGCCTGGAGTGTACGATTCGGGGTCGAGCAGTACTTC. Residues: CAWSVRFGVEQYF.

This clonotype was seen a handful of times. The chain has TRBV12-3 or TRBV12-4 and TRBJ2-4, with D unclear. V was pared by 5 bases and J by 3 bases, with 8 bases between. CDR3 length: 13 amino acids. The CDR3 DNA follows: TGTGCCAGCAGTATAGGTCACAAAAACATTCAGTACTTC. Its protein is CASSIGHKNIQYF.

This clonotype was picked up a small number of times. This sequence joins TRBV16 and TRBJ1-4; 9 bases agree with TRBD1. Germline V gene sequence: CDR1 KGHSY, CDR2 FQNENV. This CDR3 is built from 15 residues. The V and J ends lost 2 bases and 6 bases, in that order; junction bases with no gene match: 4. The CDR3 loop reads CASSQGGTGYEKLFF. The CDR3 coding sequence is TGTGCCAGCAGCCAAGGTGGGACAGGGTATGAAAAACTGTTTTTT.

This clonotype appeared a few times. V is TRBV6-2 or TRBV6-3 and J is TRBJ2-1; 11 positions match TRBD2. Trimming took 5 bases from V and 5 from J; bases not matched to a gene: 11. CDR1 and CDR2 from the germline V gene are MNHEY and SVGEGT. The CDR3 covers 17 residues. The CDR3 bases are TGTGCCAGCAGTGGACGGTTAGCGGGAGGGAACCACAATGAGCAGTTCTTC. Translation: CASSGRLAGGNHNEQFF.

CDR3 region: CASSPELVNEQFF. The CDR3 DNA follows: TGTGCCAGCAGCCCAGAACTAGTAAATGAGCAGTTCTTC. The V gene is TRBV7-9, the J gene TRBJ2-1, with D possibly TRBD2 on 5 matching bases. The CDR3 is 13 residues long. The germline CDR1 and CDR2 sequences are SEHNR and FQNEAQ (reference sequence). V was trimmed by 5 bases and J by 7 bases, leaving 12 bases between them.

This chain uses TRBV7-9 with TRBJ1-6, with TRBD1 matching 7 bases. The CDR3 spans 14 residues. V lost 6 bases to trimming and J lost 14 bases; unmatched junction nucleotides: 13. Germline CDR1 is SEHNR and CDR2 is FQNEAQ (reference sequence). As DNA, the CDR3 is TGTGCCAGCAGTCGACAGGGTCTAGATGTGGCCCTCCACTTT. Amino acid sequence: CASSRQGLDVALHF.

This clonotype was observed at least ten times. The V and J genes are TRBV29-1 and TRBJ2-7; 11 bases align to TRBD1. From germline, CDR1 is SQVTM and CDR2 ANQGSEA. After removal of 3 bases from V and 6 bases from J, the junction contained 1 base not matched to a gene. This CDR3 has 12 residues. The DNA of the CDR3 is TGCAGCGTTGAGGACAGGGGGCGCGAGCAGTACTTC. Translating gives CSVEDRGREQYF.

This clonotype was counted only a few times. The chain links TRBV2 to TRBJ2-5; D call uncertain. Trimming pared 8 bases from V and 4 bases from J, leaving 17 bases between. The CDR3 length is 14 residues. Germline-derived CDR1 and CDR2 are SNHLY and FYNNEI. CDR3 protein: CASLVSPDGETQYF. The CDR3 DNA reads TGTGCCAGCTTGGTTTCCCCGGACGGAGAGACCCAGTACTTC.

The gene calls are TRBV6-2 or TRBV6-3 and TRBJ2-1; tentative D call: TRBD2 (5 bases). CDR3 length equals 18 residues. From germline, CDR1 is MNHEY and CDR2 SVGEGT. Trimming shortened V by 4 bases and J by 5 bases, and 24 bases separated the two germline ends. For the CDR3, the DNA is TGTGCCAGCAGTTTTACGTTAGGCCGCGCCCGGACTGACAATGAGCAGTTCTTC. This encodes CASSFTLGRARTDNEQFF.

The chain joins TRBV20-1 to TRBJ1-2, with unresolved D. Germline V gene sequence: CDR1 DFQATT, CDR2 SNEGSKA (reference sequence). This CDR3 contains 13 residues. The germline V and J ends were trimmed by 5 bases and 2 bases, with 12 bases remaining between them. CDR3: CSAQSLGNYGYTF. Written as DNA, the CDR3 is TGCAGTGCTCAAAGCCTTGGGAACTATGGCTACACCTTC.

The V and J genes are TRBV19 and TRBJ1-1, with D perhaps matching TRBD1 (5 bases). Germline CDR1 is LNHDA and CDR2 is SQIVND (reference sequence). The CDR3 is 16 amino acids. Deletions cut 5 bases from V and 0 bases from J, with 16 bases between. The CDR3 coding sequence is TGTGCCAGTAGTCCGACTCAACAGGTCATGAACACTGAAGCTTTCTTT. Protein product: CASSPTQQVMNTEAFF.

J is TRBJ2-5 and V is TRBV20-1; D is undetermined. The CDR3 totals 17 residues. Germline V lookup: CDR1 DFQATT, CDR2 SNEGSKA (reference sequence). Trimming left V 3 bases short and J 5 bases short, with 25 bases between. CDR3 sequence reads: CSARESPSGRARETQYF. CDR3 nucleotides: TGCAGTGCTAGGGAATCACCCTCCGGAAGGGCGAGGGAGACCCAGTACTTC.

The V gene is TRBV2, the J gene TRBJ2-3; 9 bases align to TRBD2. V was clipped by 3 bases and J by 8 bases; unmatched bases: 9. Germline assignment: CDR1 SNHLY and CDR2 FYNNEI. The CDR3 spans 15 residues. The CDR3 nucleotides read TGTGCCAGCAGTGAGGCGGGCGGGGGGGCCGGTACGCAGTATTTT. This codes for CASSEAGGGAGTQYF.

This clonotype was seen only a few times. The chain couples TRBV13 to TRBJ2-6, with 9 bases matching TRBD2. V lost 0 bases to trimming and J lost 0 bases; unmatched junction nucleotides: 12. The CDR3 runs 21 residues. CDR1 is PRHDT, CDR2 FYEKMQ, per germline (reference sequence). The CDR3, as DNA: TGTGCCAGCAGCTTAGGACCCGAGCGGGGGGTTGTTAACTCTGGGGCCAACGTCCTGACTTTC. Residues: CASSLGPERGVVNSGANVLTF.

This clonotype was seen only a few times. This CDR3 is CASDRDRAGEQYF. CDR3 coding DNA: TGTGCCAGTGATCGGGACAGGGCTGGAGAGCAGTACTTC. V is TRBV6-6 and J is TRBJ2-7, with TRBD1 identical over 9 bases. Per germline, CDR1 MNHNY and CDR2 SVGAGI (reference sequence). With V trimmed by 9 bases and J by 7 bases, 10 bases remained unmatched. The CDR3 is made up of 13 amino acids.

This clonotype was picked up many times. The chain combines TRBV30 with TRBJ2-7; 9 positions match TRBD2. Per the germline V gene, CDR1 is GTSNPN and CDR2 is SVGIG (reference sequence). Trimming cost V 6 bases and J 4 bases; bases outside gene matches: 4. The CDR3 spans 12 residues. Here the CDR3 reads CACLAGIYEQYF. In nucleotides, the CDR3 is TGTGCCTGTCTAGCGGGAATTTACGAGCAGTACTTC.

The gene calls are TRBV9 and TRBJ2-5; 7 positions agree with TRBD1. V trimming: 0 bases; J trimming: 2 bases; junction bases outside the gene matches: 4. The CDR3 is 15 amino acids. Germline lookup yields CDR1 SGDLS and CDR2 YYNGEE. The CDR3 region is CASSVGDRAQETQYF. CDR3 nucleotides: TGTGCCAGCAGCGTAGGGGACAGAGCTCAAGAGACCCAGTACTTC.

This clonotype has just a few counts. CDR3 protein: CASSQDTMNTQYF. Written as DNA, the CDR3 is TGTGCCAGCAGCCAAGACACCATGAATACGCAGTATTTT. The chain uses TRBV3-1 and TRBJ2-3; D is unresolved. The CDR3 covers 13 residues. V lost 0 bases, J lost 7 bases, and 8 bases lay in between. CDR1 and CDR2 from the germline V gene are LGHDT and YNNKEL (reference sequence).

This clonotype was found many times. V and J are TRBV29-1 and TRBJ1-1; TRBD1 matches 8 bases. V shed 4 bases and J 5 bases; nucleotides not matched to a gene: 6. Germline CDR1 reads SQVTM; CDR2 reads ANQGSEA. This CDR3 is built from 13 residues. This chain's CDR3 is CSVGTGGWTEAFF. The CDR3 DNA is TGCAGCGTTGGAACAGGGGGTTGGACTGAAGCTTTCTTT. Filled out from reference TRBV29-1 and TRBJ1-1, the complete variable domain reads SAVISQKPSRDICQRGTSLTIQCQVDSQVTMMFWYRQQPGQSLTLIATANQGSEATYESGFVIDKFPISRPNLTFSTLTVSNMSPEDSSIYLCSVGTGGWTEAFFGQGTRLTVV.

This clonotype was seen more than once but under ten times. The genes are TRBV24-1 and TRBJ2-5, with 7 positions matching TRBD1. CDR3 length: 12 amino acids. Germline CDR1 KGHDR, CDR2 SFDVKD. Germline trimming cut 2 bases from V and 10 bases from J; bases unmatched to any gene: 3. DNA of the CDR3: TGTGCCACCAGTGATTCGACAGGGATCCAGTACTTC. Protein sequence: CATSDSTGIQYF.

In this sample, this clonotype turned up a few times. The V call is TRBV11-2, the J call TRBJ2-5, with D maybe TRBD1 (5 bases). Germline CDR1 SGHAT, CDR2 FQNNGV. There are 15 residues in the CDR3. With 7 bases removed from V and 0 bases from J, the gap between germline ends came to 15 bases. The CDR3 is CASTYGALYQETQYF. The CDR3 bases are TGTGCCAGCACCTATGGGGCTTTGTACCAAGAGACCCAGTACTTC.

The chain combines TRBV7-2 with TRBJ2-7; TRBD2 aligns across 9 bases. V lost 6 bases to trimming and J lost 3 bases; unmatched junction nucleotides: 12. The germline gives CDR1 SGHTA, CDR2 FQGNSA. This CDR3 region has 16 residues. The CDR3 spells CASSSSFGTSFYEQYF. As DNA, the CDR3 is TGTGCCAGCAGTTCTTCCTTCGGGACTAGCTTCTACGAGCAGTACTTC.

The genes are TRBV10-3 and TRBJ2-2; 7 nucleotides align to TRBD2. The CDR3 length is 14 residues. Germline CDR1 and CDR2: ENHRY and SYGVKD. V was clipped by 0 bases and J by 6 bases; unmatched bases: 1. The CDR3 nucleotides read TGTGCCATCAGTGAGTCGGGAGGGTCCGGGGAGCTGTTTTTT. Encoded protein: CAISESGGSGELFF.

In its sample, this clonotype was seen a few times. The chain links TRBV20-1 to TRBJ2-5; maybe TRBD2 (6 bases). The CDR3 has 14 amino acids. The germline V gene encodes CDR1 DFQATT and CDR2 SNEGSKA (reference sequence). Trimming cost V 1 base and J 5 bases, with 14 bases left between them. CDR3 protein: CSARGPYRGETQYF. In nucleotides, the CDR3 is TGCAGTGCTAGAGGGCCCTACCGGGGGGAGACCCAGTACTTC.

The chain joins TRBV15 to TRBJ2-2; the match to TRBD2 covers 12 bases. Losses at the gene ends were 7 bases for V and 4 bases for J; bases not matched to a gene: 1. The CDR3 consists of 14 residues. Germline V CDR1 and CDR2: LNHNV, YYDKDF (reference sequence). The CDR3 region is CATTSGGGTGELFF. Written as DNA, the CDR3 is TGTGCCACCACTAGCGGGGGGGGCACCGGGGAGCTGTTTTTT.

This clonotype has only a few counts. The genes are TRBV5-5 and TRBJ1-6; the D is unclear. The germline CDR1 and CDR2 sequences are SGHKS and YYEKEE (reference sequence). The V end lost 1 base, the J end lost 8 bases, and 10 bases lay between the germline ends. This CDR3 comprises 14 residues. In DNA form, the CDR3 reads TGTGCCAGCAGCTTGTACAGACGCGATTCACCCCTCCACTTT. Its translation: CASSLYRRDSPLHF.